A selection of T cell receptor beta chains follows, all from one sample in a study of Graves' ophthalmopathy and Graves' hyperthyroidism. TCRdb used MiXCR to reprocess the multiplex PCR reads, holding one entry per CDR3 protein. The data hold 450,000 or so distinct CDR3 sequences, with 14% observed a single time. The sample consisted of blood. The receptors derive from a woman aged 25-40 years with Graves' ophthalmopathy. The CDR3 runs from the conserved cysteine through the conserved F or W. A D gene is named only where the DNA matches it firmly. The size entry is marked missing in some rows and otherwise reads once, few, many or a size class.

V: TRBV11-2
J: TRBJ2-2
D: TRBD1
size: many
DNA: TGTGCCAGCAGTCCAGACTGGGCAGGGGGCTTTAACGGGGAGCTGTTTTTT
CDR3: CASSPDWAGGFNGELFF

V: TRBV5-1
J: TRBJ2-1
D: TRBD2
size: NA
DNA: TGCGCCAGCAGCTTCCGTAGCGGGAGTTCCTACAATGAGCAGTTCTTC
CDR3: CASSFRSGSSYNEQFF

V: TRBV30
J: TRBJ1-1
D: NA
size: NA
DNA: TGTGCCTGGAATCCAAGGCCCCCCCCCTTGGAAGCTTTCTTT
CDR3: CAWNPRPPPLEAFF

V: TRBV30
J: TRBJ2-7
D: TRBD1
size: many
DNA: TGTGCCTGGAGCCAAGGACAGGGGGCGAATGAGCAGTACTTC
CDR3: CAWSQGQGANEQYF

V: TRBV30
J: TRBJ1-3
D: TRBD1
size: many
DNA: TGTGCCTGGGGGACAGAATCTGGAAACACCATATATTTT
CDR3: CAWGTESGNTIYF

V: TRBV25-1
J: TRBJ1-2
D: NA
size: NA
DNA: TGTGCCAGCAGTGTATCGAGCCGCTATGGCTACACCTTC
CDR3: CASSVSSRYGYTF

V: TRBV28
J: TRBJ1-5
D: NA
size: many
DNA: TGTGCCAGCCGGCCGGGGTATAGCAATCAGCCCCAGCATTTT
CDR3: CASRPGYSNQPQHF

V: TRBV10-3
J: TRBJ2-7
D: NA
size: many
DNA: TGTGCCACCGAAATACAGGGCTCCTACGAGCAGTACTTC
CDR3: CATEIQGSYEQYF

V: TRBV2
J: TRBJ2-5
D: NA
size: many
DNA: TGTGCCAGCAGGGCCACCCAAGCTAGCCCTTCTATATTC
CDR3: CASRATQASPSIF

V: TRBV20-1
J: TRBJ2-2
D: NA
size: many
DNA: TGCAGTGCTTCCCCTATCAGTTCGAACACCGGGGAGCTGTTTTTT
CDR3: CSASPISSNTGELFF

V: TRBV27
J: TRBJ2-3
D: TRBD1
size: once
DNA: TGTGCCAGCAGTGTTACCGGGACAGGGGTTAATCAGTATTTT
CDR3: CASSVTGTGVNQYF

V: TRBV6-1
J: TRBJ1-5
D: NA
size: NA
DNA: TGTGCCAGCAGTGAATATTATGGGGGATTGAGCAATCAGCCCCAGCATTTT
CDR3: CASSEYYGGLSNQPQHF

V: TRBV11-3
J: TRBJ2-7
D: TRBD1
size: NA
DNA: TGTGCCAGCAGCCGCGACAGGGGGCAAGAGCAGTACTTC
CDR3: CASSRDRGQEQYF

V: TRBV5-1
J: TRBJ2-3
D: NA
size: many
DNA: TGCGCCAGCGGGGAAACAGATACGCAGTATTTT
CDR3: CASGETDTQYF

V: TRBV5-1
J: TRBJ2-6
D: TRBD1
size: NA
DNA: TGCGCCAGCAGCACTGGACAGGGGGCTATCGGGGCCAACGTCCTGACTTTC
CDR3: CASSTGQGAIGANVLTF

V: TRBV20-1
J: TRBJ1-5
D: NA
size: many
DNA: TGCAGTGCCTTGCAGGGAAAGTGGAGCAATCAGCCCCAGCATTTT
CDR3: CSALQGKWSNQPQHF

V: TRBV6-1
J: TRBJ1-5
D: NA
size: NA
DNA: TGTGCCAGCAGTAATGACCGGAGCGATCAGCCCCAGCATTTT
CDR3: CASSNDRSDQPQHF

V: TRBV20-1
J: TRBJ1-5
D: NA
size: many
DNA: TGCAGTGCAACCTCTCCTGGGGCCGTAACCCATAGCAATCAGCCCCAGCATTTT
CDR3: CSATSPGAVTHSNQPQHF

V: TRBV6-1
J: TRBJ1-2
D: NA
size: many
DNA: TGTGCCAGCAGTGAAACTGAAGTCCCTAACTATGGCTACACCTTC
CDR3: CASSETEVPNYGYTF

V: TRBV6-5
J: TRBJ2-7
D: NA
size: many
DNA: TGTGCCAGCAGTTACTCGCCGGGATCAACCTACGAGCAGTACTTC
CDR3: CASSYSPGSTYEQYF

V: TRBV12-3/TRBV12-4
J: TRBJ2-2
D: TRBD2
size: many
DNA: TGTGCCAGCGGAACTCTAGCGGGAAACACCGGGGAGCTGTTTTTT
CDR3: CASGTLAGNTGELFF

V: TRBV5-1
J: TRBJ2-5
D: NA
size: NA
DNA: TGCGCCAGCAGTCGTGACGGGCAAGAGACCCAGTACTTC
CDR3: CASSRDGQETQYF

V: TRBV10-3
J: TRBJ2-5
D: TRBD1
size: few
DNA: TGTGCCATCAAGGGACAGCAAGAGACCCAGTACTTC
CDR3: CAIKGQQETQYF

V: TRBV28
J: TRBJ2-7
D: NA
size: many
DNA: TGTGCCAGCAGTTTGGCCGCCTGGGAGCTAGCGCGGTACGAGCAGTACTTC
CDR3: CASSLAAWELARYEQYF

V: TRBV19
J: TRBJ1-1
D: NA
size: many
DNA: TGTGCCAGTAGGATAAGGGGACGGAACACTGAAGCTTTCTTT
CDR3: CASRIRGRNTEAFF

V: TRBV6-1
J: TRBJ1-1
D: NA
size: many
DNA: TGTGCCAGCAGTCTCCGGACCGCGAACACTGAAGCTTTCTTT
CDR3: CASSLRTANTEAFF

V: TRBV7-2
J: TRBJ2-7
D: NA
size: few
DNA: TGTGCCAGCAGCTTAGCAACCGGGCAAGCAAGCGAGCAGTACTTC
CDR3: CASSLATGQASEQYF

V: TRBV9
J: TRBJ2-7
D: NA
size: many
DNA: TGTGCCAGCAACGTAGAGGGCATCGGCTACGAGCAGTACTTC
CDR3: CASNVEGIGYEQYF

V: TRBV5-1
J: TRBJ1-2
D: NA
size: NA
DNA: TGCGCCAGCAGCCTCAGACAGGAGACTAACTATGGCTACACCTTC
CDR3: CASSLRQETNYGYTF

V: TRBV6-5
J: TRBJ1-5
D: TRBD1
size: many
DNA: TGTGCCAGCAGTTATACCGGGGACAGTCAGCCCCAGCATTTT
CDR3: CASSYTGDSQPQHF

V: TRBV11-2
J: TRBJ2-7
D: TRBD2
size: many
DNA: TGTGCCAGCAGCGACGAGCGGGGATCCTCCTACGAGCAGTACTTC
CDR3: CASSDERGSSYEQYF

V: TRBV20-1
J: TRBJ2-2
D: TRBD1
size: NA
DNA: TGCAGTGCTGCGGACACAGGGGTCACCGGGGAGCTGTTTTTT
CDR3: CSAADTGVTGELFF

V: TRBV12-3/TRBV12-4
J: TRBJ2-7
D: NA
size: many
DNA: TGTGCCAGCAGTTTTCAGGGGGGCTACTACGAGCAGTACTTC
CDR3: CASSFQGGYYEQYF

V: TRBV20-1
J: TRBJ2-5
D: NA
size: many
DNA: TGCAGTGCTACCACCACAGAAGAGAGAGAGACCCAGTACTTC
CDR3: CSATTTEERETQYF

V: TRBV27
J: TRBJ1-5
D: NA
size: few
DNA: TGTGCCAGCCGTGCCGGGGGGGGACACGGGGGCAATCAGCCCCAGCATTTT
CDR3: CASRAGGGHGGNQPQHF

V: TRBV4-1
J: TRBJ2-7
D: NA
size: NA
DNA: TGCGCCAGCAGCCACCCCGGGGACGAGCAGTACTTC
CDR3: CASSHPGDEQYF

V: TRBV27
J: TRBJ1-2
D: NA
size: many
DNA: TGTGCCAGCAGCCCCCAAGGGACGCACGGCTACACCTTC
CDR3: CASSPQGTHGYTF

V: TRBV3-1
J: TRBJ2-7
D: NA
size: NA
DNA: TGTGCCAGCACCCAAGGCTACGAGCTGTACTTC
CDR3: CASTQGYELYF

V: TRBV18
J: TRBJ1-5
D: NA
size: many
DNA: TGTGCCAGCTCACCAGTCTTCGTGGGGCAGGGTCAGCCCCAGCATTTT
CDR3: CASSPVFVGQGQPQHF

V: TRBV27
J: TRBJ2-7
D: NA
size: many
DNA: TGTGCCAGCAGTCAGACACCGAGCTCCTACGAGCAGTACTTC
CDR3: CASSQTPSSYEQYF

V: TRBV6-1
J: TRBJ1-5
D: TRBD1
size: many
DNA: TGTGCCAGTAGCCAGGACAGGGGGGATCAGCCCCAGCATTTT
CDR3: CASSQDRGDQPQHF

V: TRBV13
J: TRBJ1-5
D: TRBD1
size: many
DNA: TGTGCCAGCAGCTTAGGAGGGGGCCTCAATCAGCCCCAGCATTTT
CDR3: CASSLGGGLNQPQHF

V: TRBV24-1
J: TRBJ2-2
D: TRBD1
size: many
DNA: TGTGCCACCAGTTATAGGACAGGGAACACCGGGGAGCTGTTTTTT
CDR3: CATSYRTGNTGELFF

V: TRBV29-1
J: TRBJ2-7
D: TRBD2
size: many
DNA: TGCAGCGTTAGCGGGAGGGCCTACGAGCAGTACTTC
CDR3: CSVSGRAYEQYF

V: TRBV6-5
J: TRBJ2-7
D: NA
size: many
DNA: TGTGCCAGCAGTTACGGGTTGGGTAGGGAGCAGTACTTC
CDR3: CASSYGLGREQYF

V: TRBV6-2/TRBV6-3
J: TRBJ2-5
D: NA
size: NA
DNA: TGTGCCAGCAGTAAACCCGAGACCCAGTACTTC
CDR3: CASSKPETQYF

V: TRBV29-1
J: TRBJ1-2
D: NA
size: many
DNA: TGCAGCGTCGGGGACGCCTCGAGTTCCTATGTTAACTATGGCTACACCTTC
CDR3: CSVGDASSSYVNYGYTF

V: TRBV10-3
J: TRBJ2-5
D: NA
size: many
DNA: TGTGCCATCGGGGGGCGAGGGATCGGGAACCAAGAGACCCAGTACTTC
CDR3: CAIGGRGIGNQETQYF

V: TRBV11-2
J: TRBJ2-7
D: TRBD1
size: NA
DNA: TGTGCCAGCAGCTTAGATCGTAGGGGGCTAACGTCCTACGATCAGTACTTC
CDR3: CASSLDRRGLTSYDQYF

V: TRBV28
J: TRBJ2-2
D: NA
size: many
DNA: TGTGCCAGCAGTTTAGGAGAGGGGGACACCGGGGAGCTGTTTTTT
CDR3: CASSLGEGDTGELFF

V: TRBV29-1
J: TRBJ2-5
D: TRBD1
size: many
DNA: TGCAGCGTAGATTGGACAGGGTCCGGGGAGACCCAGTACTTC
CDR3: CSVDWTGSGETQYF

V: TRBV6-2/TRBV6-3
J: TRBJ1-2
D: NA
size: many
DNA: TGTGCCAGCAGTTACGCAGCGAACTATGGCTACACCTTC
CDR3: CASSYAANYGYTF

V: TRBV10-3
J: TRBJ2-5
D: NA
size: many
DNA: TGTGCCGCCCAGAGGCGGATGGAAGAGACCCAGTACTTC
CDR3: CAAQRRMEETQYF

V: TRBV4-1
J: TRBJ2-2
D: NA
size: NA
DNA: TGCGCCAGCAGCCAACGCTTCTCGGGATTGAGGGTTCCCGGGGAGCTGTTTTTT
CDR3: CASSQRFSGLRVPGELFF

V: TRBV27
J: TRBJ1-6
D: TRBD1
size: many
DNA: TGTGCCAGCAGTTTATCTCCTACAGGGGGAGGCTCTATTAATTCACCCCTCCACTTT
CDR3: CASSLSPTGGGSINSPLHF

V: TRBV12-3/TRBV12-4
J: TRBJ1-1
D: NA
size: many
DNA: TGTGCCAGCAGAAACGGGCCCTTGAACACTGAAGCTTTCTTT
CDR3: CASRNGPLNTEAFF

V: TRBV12-3/TRBV12-4
J: TRBJ2-7
D: NA
size: few
DNA: TGTGCCAGCAGCCGGACGGGACATCCACCCTACGAGCAGTACTTC
CDR3: CASSRTGHPPYEQYF

V: TRBV4-1
J: TRBJ2-7
D: TRBD2
size: few
DNA: TGCGCCAGCAGCCAAGGGGGGGGGACCCTCTACGAGCAGTACTTC
CDR3: CASSQGGGTLYEQYF

V: TRBV14
J: TRBJ1-6
D: TRBD1
size: many
DNA: TGTGCCAGCAGCCCCTGGGACAGTGATTCACCCCTCCACTTT
CDR3: CASSPWDSDSPLHF

V: TRBV27
J: TRBJ1-6
D: TRBD1
size: many
DNA: TGTGCCAGCAGTTTATCGCCCAGCCGGGACAGATATAATTCACCCCTCCACTTT
CDR3: CASSLSPSRDRYNSPLHF